This T cell receptor (beta chain) was obtained from a study of shared clonotypes between healthy human individuals. Across the whole study: Per donor, CD8 memory used one plate, CD8 naive used two, CD4 memory used three and CD4 naive used three.

Assay: immunoSEQ multiplex PCR; the TCRdb copy retains only in-frame clones and omits some. The sample records over a million clones, around 78% being singletons. This TCR derives from a man between 18 and 35 years old in good health. Some clones in this sample may be carry-over from other donors' samples. The sequenced sample consisted of memory CD4+ T cells from PBMCs. The subset is: CD45RA-negative fraction.

CDR3 sequence reads: CASSRDSAYNEQFF. CDR3 coding DNA: TGTGCCAGCAGCCGGGACTCCGCCTACAATGAGCAGTTCTTC. The chain recombines TRBV7-2 with TRBJ2-1; maybe TRBD2 (6 bases). This CDR3 is 14 amino acids long. Trimming took off 5 bases at V and 2 bases at J, with 10 bases between the two ends. Germline V gene lookup returns CDR1 SGHTA and CDR2 FQGNSA.